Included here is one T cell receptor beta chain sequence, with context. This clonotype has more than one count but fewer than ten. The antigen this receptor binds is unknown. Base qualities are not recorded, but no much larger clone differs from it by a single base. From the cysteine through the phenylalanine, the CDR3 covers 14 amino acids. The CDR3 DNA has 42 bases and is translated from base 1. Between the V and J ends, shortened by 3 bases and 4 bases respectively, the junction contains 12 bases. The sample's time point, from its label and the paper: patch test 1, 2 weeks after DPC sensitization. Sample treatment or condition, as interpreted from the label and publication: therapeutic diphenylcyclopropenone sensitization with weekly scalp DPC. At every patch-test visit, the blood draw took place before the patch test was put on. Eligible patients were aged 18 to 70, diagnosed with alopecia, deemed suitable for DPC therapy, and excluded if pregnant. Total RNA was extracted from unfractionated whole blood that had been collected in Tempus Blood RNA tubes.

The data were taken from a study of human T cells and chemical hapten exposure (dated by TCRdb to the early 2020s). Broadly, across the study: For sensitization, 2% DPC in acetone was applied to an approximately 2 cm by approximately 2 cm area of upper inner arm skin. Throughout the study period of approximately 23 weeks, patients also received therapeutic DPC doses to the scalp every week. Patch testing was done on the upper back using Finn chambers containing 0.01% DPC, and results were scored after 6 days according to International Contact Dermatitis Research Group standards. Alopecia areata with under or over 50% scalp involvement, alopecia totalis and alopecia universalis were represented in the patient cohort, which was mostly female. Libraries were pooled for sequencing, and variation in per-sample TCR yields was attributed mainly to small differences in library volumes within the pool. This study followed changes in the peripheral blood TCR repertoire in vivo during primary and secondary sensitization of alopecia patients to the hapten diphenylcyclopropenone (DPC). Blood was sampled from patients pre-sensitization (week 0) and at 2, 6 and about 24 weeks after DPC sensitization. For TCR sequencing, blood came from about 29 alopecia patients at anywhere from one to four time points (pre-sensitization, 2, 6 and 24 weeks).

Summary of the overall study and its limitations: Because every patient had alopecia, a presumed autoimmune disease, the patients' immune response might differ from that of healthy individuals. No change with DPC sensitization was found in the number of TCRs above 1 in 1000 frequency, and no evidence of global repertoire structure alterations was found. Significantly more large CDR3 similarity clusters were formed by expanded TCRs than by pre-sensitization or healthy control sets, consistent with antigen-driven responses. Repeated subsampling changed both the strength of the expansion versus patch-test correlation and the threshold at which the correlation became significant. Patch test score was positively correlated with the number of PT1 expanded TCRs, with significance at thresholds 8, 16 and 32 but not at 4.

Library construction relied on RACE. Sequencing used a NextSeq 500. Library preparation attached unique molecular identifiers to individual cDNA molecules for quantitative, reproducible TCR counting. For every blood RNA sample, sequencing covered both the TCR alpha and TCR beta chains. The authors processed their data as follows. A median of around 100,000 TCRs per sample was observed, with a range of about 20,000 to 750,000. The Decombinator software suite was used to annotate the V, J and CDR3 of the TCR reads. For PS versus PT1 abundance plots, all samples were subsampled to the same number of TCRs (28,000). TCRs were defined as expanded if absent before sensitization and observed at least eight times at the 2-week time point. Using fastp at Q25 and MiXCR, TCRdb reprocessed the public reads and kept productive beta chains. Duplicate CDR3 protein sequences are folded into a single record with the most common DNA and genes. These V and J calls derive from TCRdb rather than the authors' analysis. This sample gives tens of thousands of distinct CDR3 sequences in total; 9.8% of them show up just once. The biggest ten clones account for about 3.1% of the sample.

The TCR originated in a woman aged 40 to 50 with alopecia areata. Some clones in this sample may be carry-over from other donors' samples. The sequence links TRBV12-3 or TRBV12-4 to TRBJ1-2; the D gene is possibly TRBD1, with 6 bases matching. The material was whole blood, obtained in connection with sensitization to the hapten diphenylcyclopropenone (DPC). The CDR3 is CASSFKGGGYGYTF. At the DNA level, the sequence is TGTGCCAGCAGTTTCAAGGGGGGTGGCTATGGCTACACCTTC.